This TCR beta chain was captured by sequencing in a study of T cells in Graves' hyperthyroidism and ophthalmopathy. In regard to this clonotype: Its antigen is as yet unknown.

General observations from the study: Most clonotypes that expanded in the thyroid above 0.001 also showed up in blood.

Regions amplified from RNA transcripts were the TCR beta CDR3 regions. The study used the HTBI primer set for a first-round RT-PCR of the TCR CDR3. TCRdb ran MiXCR on the multiplex PCR reads and lists one entry per CDR3 protein. The sample lists about 610,000 distinct CDR3 sequences, more than 45% occurring once. The germline V gene encodes CDR1 DFQATT and CDR2 SNEGSKA (reference sequence). The CDR3 runs 12 residues. V lost 1 base and J 4 bases, leaving 7 bases between the germline ends. This TCR was recovered from a woman younger than 35 with Graves' hyperthyroidism. This chain connects TRBV20-1 to TRBJ1-2; D remains unclear. The sequenced sample consisted of peripheral blood or thyroid tissue (not recorded which). The CDR3 reads CSARVGPYGYTF. The CDR3 nucleotides read TGCAGTGCTAGAGTAGGCCCCTATGGCTACACCTTC.